This T cell receptor (beta chain) was sequenced during a study of CD8 T cells in ankylosing spondylitis. The ends lost 0 bases at V and 3 bases at J; junction bases unmatched: 4. The CDR3 is 16 residues long. CDR1 and CDR2 (germline): MNHEY, SMNVEV (reference sequence). This clonotype was seen many times. Its specificity is not known. The study, taken as a whole, reports: Researchers report that disease-linked clones proved CD8+ and relatively rare in peripheral blood. A TCR beta motif of 8 or 9 highly homologous variants appeared characteristic of ankylosing spondylitis blood. The clones that were linked to disease were reported to be significantly enriched in matched synovial fluid samples from ankylosing spondylitis patients.

Libraries for TCR beta were made by quantitative 5'-RACE with molecular barcodes. Each CDR3 protein is one row after TCRdb ran MiXCR on the 5' RACE reads. The sample holds 500,000 or so distinct CDR3 sequences; about 5% are singletons and the top ten take under 4.5%. Material: blood, either unsorted or a sorted T cell fraction (not recorded which). This clonotype originated in a male donor with ankylosing spondylitis. V and J are TRBV27 and TRBJ2-7; 11 nucleotides agree with TRBD2. The CDR3 bases are TGTGCCAGCAGTTTATCGGGACTAGCGGATAGCTACGAGCAGTACTTC. It yields the protein CASSLSGLADSYEQYF.